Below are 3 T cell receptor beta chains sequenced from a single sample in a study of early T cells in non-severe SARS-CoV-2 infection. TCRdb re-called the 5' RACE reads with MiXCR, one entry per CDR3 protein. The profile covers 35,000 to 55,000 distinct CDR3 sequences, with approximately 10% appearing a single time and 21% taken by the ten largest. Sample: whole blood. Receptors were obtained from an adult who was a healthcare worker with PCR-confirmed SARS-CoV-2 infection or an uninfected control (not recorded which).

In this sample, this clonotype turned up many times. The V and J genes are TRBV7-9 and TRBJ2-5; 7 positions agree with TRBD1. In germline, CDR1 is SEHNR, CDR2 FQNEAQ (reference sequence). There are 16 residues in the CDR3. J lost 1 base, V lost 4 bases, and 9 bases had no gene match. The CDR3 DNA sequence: TGTGCCAGCAGCTCCCGCGTAGGGGGCCTCCAAGAGACCCAGTACTTC. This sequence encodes CASSSRVGGLQETQYF.

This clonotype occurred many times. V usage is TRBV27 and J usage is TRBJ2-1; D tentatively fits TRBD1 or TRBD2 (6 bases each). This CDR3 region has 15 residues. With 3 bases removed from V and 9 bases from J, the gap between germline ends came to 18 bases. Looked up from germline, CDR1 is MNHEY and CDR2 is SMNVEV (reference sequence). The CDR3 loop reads CASSFRGQTRGEQFF. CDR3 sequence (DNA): TGTGCCAGCAGTTTCCGGGGGCAAACCAGGGGTGAGCAGTTCTTC.

This chain's CDR3 is CASSEARDSKETQYF. The CDR3 DNA reads TGTGCCAGCAGCGAGGCCCGGGACTCAAAAGAGACCCAGTACTTC. V gene TRBV28 combines with J gene TRBJ2-5; D is possibly TRBD2 (6 bases). Germline CDR1 reads MDHEN; CDR2 reads SYDVKM. With 6 bases removed from V and 3 bases from J, the gap between germline ends came to 17 bases. The CDR3 has 15 amino acids. Filled out from reference TRBV28 and TRBJ2-5, the complete variable domain reads DVKVTQSSRYLVKRTGEKVFLECVQDMDHENMFWYRQDPGLGLRLIYFSYDVKMKEKGDIPEGYSVSREKKERFSLILESASTNQTSMYLCASSEARDSKETQYFGPGTRLLVL.